This T cell receptor (beta chain) was recovered during a study of blood T cell repertoires in COVID-19. As for the study in general: T cells, B-cell-depleted T cells, or PBMCs provided the cDNA or gDNA that served as material.

Trimming pared 2 bases from V and 0 bases from J, leaving 11 bases between. This CDR3 comprises 16 residues. Germline loops: CDR1 SGHVS, CDR2 FQNEAQ. Sequencing used immunoSEQ multiplex PCR; TCRdb keeps in-frame clones, though not all of them. The table records 150,000 or so clones, 75% to 90% of them present only once. This clone was seen only a few times. This chain joins TRBV7-8 and TRBJ1-5; D ambiguous. Specimen: PBMCs or T cells enriched from blood (not recorded which). The clonotype comes from a man aged 50 to 60 who had recovered from COVID-19. The CDR3 DNA follows: TGTGCCAGCAGCTTATTGACACTGTATAGCAATCAGCCCCAGCATTTT. Protein: CASSLLTLYSNQPQHF.